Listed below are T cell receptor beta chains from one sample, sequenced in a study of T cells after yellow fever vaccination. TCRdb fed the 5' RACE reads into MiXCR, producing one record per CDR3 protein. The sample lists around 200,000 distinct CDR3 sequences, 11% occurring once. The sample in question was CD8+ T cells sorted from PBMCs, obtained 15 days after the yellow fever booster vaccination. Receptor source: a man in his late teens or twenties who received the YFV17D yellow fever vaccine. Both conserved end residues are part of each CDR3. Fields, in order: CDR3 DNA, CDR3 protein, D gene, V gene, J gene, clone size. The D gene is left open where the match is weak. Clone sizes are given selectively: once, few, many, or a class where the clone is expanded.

CDR3 DNA: TGTGCCAGCAGCTTAGCAACTAGCGGGGGGGCCACAGATACGCAGTATTTT
CDR3 protein: CASSLATSGGATDTQYF
D gene: TRBD2
V gene: TRBV7-6
J gene: TRBJ2-3
clone size: few

CDR3 DNA: TGTGCCAGCAGCGCCACTCCTGGGAATAATTCACCCCTCCACTTT
CDR3 protein: CASSATPGNNSPLHF
D gene: NA
V gene: TRBV7-6
J gene: TRBJ1-6
clone size: NA

CDR3 DNA: TGTGCCAGCAGCTTACTTCTGGTAACAGATACGCAGTATTTT
CDR3 protein: CASSLLLVTDTQYF
D gene: NA
V gene: TRBV11-2
J gene: TRBJ2-3
clone size: NA

CDR3 DNA: TGTGCCAGCAGCGGTCACAGGGAGAAGGCTGGGGCCAACGTCCTGACTTTC
CDR3 protein: CASSGHREKAGANVLTF
D gene: NA
V gene: TRBV9
J gene: TRBJ2-6
clone size: few

CDR3 DNA: TGTGCCAGCACCGGGAGTGCCTCTGGGGCCAACGTCCTGACTTTC
CDR3 protein: CASTGSASGANVLTF
D gene: NA
V gene: TRBV6-2/TRBV6-3
J gene: TRBJ2-6
clone size: many

CDR3 DNA: TGCAGCGTTGACAGGGCGTATGAGCAGTTCTTC
CDR3 protein: CSVDRAYEQFF
D gene: NA
V gene: TRBV29-1
J gene: TRBJ2-1
clone size: few

CDR3 DNA: TGCGCCAGCAGCTTAGACAGCGTTACCTACGAGCAGTACTTC
CDR3 protein: CASSLDSVTYEQYF
D gene: NA
V gene: TRBV5-1
J gene: TRBJ2-7
clone size: many

CDR3 DNA: TGTGCCTGGAGTGAAGACTCTGGGGCCAACGTCCTGACTTTC
CDR3 protein: CAWSEDSGANVLTF
D gene: NA
V gene: TRBV30
J gene: TRBJ2-6
clone size: few

CDR3 DNA: TGTGCCAGCAGCGTTTGGACAGGGCCGGGCGCCGGGGAGCTGTTTTTT
CDR3 protein: CASSVWTGPGAGELFF
D gene: TRBD1
V gene: TRBV11-3
J gene: TRBJ2-2
clone size: NA

CDR3 DNA: TGTGCCAGCAGCTCAGCCCTTACAGGGCATGAAGCTTTCTTT
CDR3 protein: CASSSALTGHEAFF
D gene: NA
V gene: TRBV11-2
J gene: TRBJ1-1
clone size: NA

CDR3 DNA: TGTGCCAGCAGCCTAACCGGGACTAGGATCACAGATACGCAGTATTTT
CDR3 protein: CASSLTGTRITDTQYF
D gene: TRBD2
V gene: TRBV7-2
J gene: TRBJ2-3
clone size: NA

CDR3 DNA: TGCAGCGTTGAAGAAAGCGGGGGCAATCAGCCCCAGCATTTT
CDR3 protein: CSVEESGGNQPQHF
D gene: NA
V gene: TRBV29-1
J gene: TRBJ1-5
clone size: many

CDR3 DNA: TGTGCCAGCAGCTTAAATCCCGACTACGAGCAGTACTTC
CDR3 protein: CASSLNPDYEQYF
D gene: NA
V gene: TRBV7-3
J gene: TRBJ2-7
clone size: NA

CDR3 DNA: TGTGCCACCAGCAGGAAACCGGGAGACGCCTTGGGTCAGCCCCAGCATTTT
CDR3 protein: CATSRKPGDALGQPQHF
D gene: NA
V gene: TRBV15
J gene: TRBJ1-5
clone size: few

CDR3 DNA: TGTGCCAGCAGCGGGTGGAGCAATCAGCCCCAGCATTTT
CDR3 protein: CASSGWSNQPQHF
D gene: NA
V gene: TRBV7-2
J gene: TRBJ1-5
clone size: NA

CDR3 DNA: TGTGCCAGCAGTCCGGTGTTAGCGGGGGCCGTCGATGAGCAGTTCTTC
CDR3 protein: CASSPVLAGAVDEQFF
D gene: TRBD2
V gene: TRBV7-9
J gene: TRBJ2-1
clone size: NA

CDR3 DNA: TGTGCCAGCAGCTTAGAAGGGTGGGGGCCTAGCACAGATACGCAGTATTTT
CDR3 protein: CASSLEGWGPSTDTQYF
D gene: NA
V gene: TRBV7-2
J gene: TRBJ2-3
clone size: few

CDR3 DNA: TGTGCCAGCAGTTTAGCGCCTCGTACGCGGATATACGAGCAGTACTTC
CDR3 protein: CASSLAPRTRIYEQYF
D gene: NA
V gene: TRBV27
J gene: TRBJ2-7
clone size: NA

CDR3 DNA: TGTGCCAGCAGTTTAAGGATTCTAGCGGGGGGTACCTCCTCCTACGAGCAGTACTTC
CDR3 protein: CASSLRILAGGTSSYEQYF
D gene: TRBD2
V gene: TRBV28
J gene: TRBJ2-7
clone size: NA

CDR3 DNA: TGCGCCAGCAGCCAAGATGGGGGGCAAAACATTCAGTACTTC
CDR3 protein: CASSQDGGQNIQYF
D gene: NA
V gene: TRBV4-3
J gene: TRBJ2-4
clone size: NA

CDR3 DNA: TGTGCCAGCAGCCACTCATATGGCTACACCTTC
CDR3 protein: CASSHSYGYTF
D gene: NA
V gene: TRBV7-9
J gene: TRBJ1-2
clone size: few

CDR3 DNA: TGTGCCACCAGTCCGACCGACGATTCCTACAATGAGCAGTTCTTC
CDR3 protein: CATSPTDDSYNEQFF
D gene: NA
V gene: TRBV24-1
J gene: TRBJ2-1
clone size: NA

CDR3 DNA: TGCGCCAGCAGCTTGGCCCTAGGGAGGACTTCCTACGAGCAGTACTTC
CDR3 protein: CASSLALGRTSYEQYF
D gene: NA
V gene: TRBV5-1
J gene: TRBJ2-7
clone size: many

CDR3 DNA: TGCGCCAGCAGCCAAGATCTAGAGGCCGACGAACAGACCCAGTACTTC
CDR3 protein: CASSQDLEADEQTQYF
D gene: NA
V gene: TRBV4-1
J gene: TRBJ2-5
clone size: NA